The 27 T cell receptor beta chains presented below share a single source sample, sequenced in a study of brain metastases from non-small cell lung cancer. Assay used: immunoSEQ multiplex PCR; TCRdb lists only in-frame clones, some missing. The data contain approximately 5,000 clones, 85% of them singletons. The sequenced sample consisted of primary lung tumor tissue. The receptors were sampled from a donor aged 40 or over with non-small cell lung cancer.

The chain's CDR3 is CASSAPGGGAEKLFF. DNA for the CDR3: TGTGCCAGTAGTGCCCCAGGAGGGGGCGCGGAAAAACTGTTTTTT. J is TRBJ1-4 and V is TRBV19; 7 bases are shared with TRBD1. Germline V lookup: CDR1 LNHDA, CDR2 SQIVND (reference sequence). The junction had 11 bases not matched to a gene; V was cut back by 5 bases and J by 8 bases. CDR3 length: 15 residues.

The V and J genes are TRBV3-1 (or the pseudogene TRBV3-2) and TRBJ2-7; possible D gene TRBD2, 5 bases. The V end was cut by 4 bases, the J end by 6 bases, with 13 bases between. Germline values: CDR1 LGHDT, CDR2 YNNKEL (reference sequence). The CDR3 is 13 amino acids. CDR3 residues: CASSPLDTSEQYF. In nucleotides, the CDR3 is TGTGCCAGCAGCCCCCTAGACACTAGCGAGCAGTACTTC.

This chain joins TRBV29-1 and TRBJ2-2; D is perhaps TRBD2 (7 bases). The CDR3 contains 15 residues. Trimming pared 4 bases from V and 4 bases from J, leaving 16 bases between. Germline-derived CDR1 and CDR2 are SQVTM and ANQGSEA. The CDR3 coding sequence is TGCAGCGTTGTTCTGCTCCGGGGGGCCACCGGGGAGCTGTTTTTT. It specifies CSVVLLRGATGELFF.

This clone showed up just once. The CDR3 loop reads CASSGGLLDTQYF. In nucleotides, the CDR3 is TGTGCCAGCAGCGGGGGCCTTTTGGATACGCAGTATTTT. The chain has TRBV2 and TRBJ2-3, with D possibly being TRBD1 or TRBD2 (6 bases each). In germline, CDR1 is SNHLY, CDR2 FYNNEI. V lost 6 bases, J lost 6 bases, and 13 bases lay in between. The CDR3 length is 13 residues.

This clone occurred once. No conserved phenylalanine or tryptophan is present at the end of the CDR3, so a read error is the likely explanation. The chain recombines TRBV12-3 or TRBV12-4 with TRBJ1-1; possibly TRBD1 for D (5 bases). Trimming removed 4 bases from V and 7 bases from J, with 10 bases in between. The CDR3 runs 12 residues. CDR3 in DNA: TGTGCCAGCAGTTCCGGGGCACGTGAAGCTTTCCTT. It encodes CASSSGAREAFL.

The chain joins TRBV2 to TRBJ2-2; no clear D. Trimming removed 6 bases at V and 3 bases at J, with 14 bases between. Per the germline V gene, CDR1 is SNHLY and CDR2 is FYNNEI. The CDR3 runs to 15 residues. CDR3 bases: TGTGCCAGCAGCTTGTACCCGGCCTACACCGGGGAGCTGTTTTTT. Protein product: CASSLYPAYTGELFF.

The chain recombines TRBV13 with TRBJ2-1; tentative D call: TRBD2 (6 bases). This CDR3 has 16 amino acids. Trimming took off 5 bases at V and 6 bases at J, with 20 bases between the two ends. From germline, CDR1 is PRHDT and CDR2 FYEKMQ (reference sequence). CDR3 amino acids: CASSPQLAKRGNEQFF. DNA for the CDR3: TGTGCCAGCAGCCCCCAACTAGCCAAGAGGGGCAATGAGCAGTTCTTC.

The chain combines TRBV7-2 with TRBJ1-2; the D gene is possibly TRBD1 (6 bases). V shed 1 base and J shed 4 bases, with 10 bases lying between them. The CDR3 is 14 amino acids. Germline V CDR1 and CDR2: SGHTA, FQGNSA. The CDR3 sequence is CASSLDREGYGYTF. As DNA, the CDR3 is TGTGCCAGCAGCTTAGACAGGGAGGGCTATGGCTACACCTTC.

J is TRBJ2-1 and V is TRBV28; no clear D. V was cut by 6 bases and J by 6 bases, with 12 bases left in between. Germline-derived CDR1 and CDR2 are MDHEN and SYDVKM. This CDR3 has 13 residues. Here the CDR3 reads CASRLPGPNEQFF. CDR3 coding DNA: TGTGCCAGCAGGCTACCGGGTCCCAATGAGCAGTTCTTC.

This chain's CDR3 is CASSPPDRGYFYEQYF. The CDR3 region has the DNA TGTGCCAGCTCACCCCCGGACAGGGGCTATTTCTACGAGCAGTACTTC. J is TRBJ2-7 and V is TRBV18; TRBD1 aligns across 9 bases. The CDR3 length is 16 residues. V was pared by 3 bases and J by 3 bases, with 9 bases of the junction left unmatched. The germline V gene has CDR1 KGHSH and CDR2 LQKENI.

This clone has only a few counts. The chain is built from TRBV28 and TRBJ1-1, with a possible D match to TRBD1 (5 bases). V lost 2 bases and J lost 6, with 19 bases in between. The CDR3 is 16 residues long. CDR1 is MDHEN and CDR2 is SYDVKM in the germline V gene. CDR3 bases: TGTGCCAGCAGTTTAACAGGCTCCCGGCGAGGGTCTGAAGCTTTCTTT. Its protein product is CASSLTGSRRGSEAFF.

This clone was counted a single time. The chain couples TRBV2 to TRBJ2-6, with unresolved D. The germline V and J ends were trimmed by 3 bases and 0 bases, with 6 bases remaining between them. This CDR3 has 15 residues. The V gene's germline CDR1 is SNHLY and CDR2 FYNNEI. CDR3: CASSDRNSGANVLTF. Written as DNA, the CDR3 is TGTGCCAGCAGTGACAGGAACTCTGGGGCCAACGTCCTGACTTTC.

The table lists this clone with a count of one. J is TRBJ2-3 and V is TRBV9, with 10 bases matching TRBD2. V lost 0 bases and J lost 1; bases outside the gene matches: 2. The CDR3 consists of 16 residues. Germline V gene data show CDR1 as SGDLS and CDR2 as YYNGEE. The chain's CDR3 is CASSVGGTSGTDTQYF. CDR3 nucleotide sequence: TGTGCCAGCAGCGTAGGAGGGACTAGCGGCACAGATACGCAGTATTTT.

The rearrangement uses TRBV2 and TRBJ2-2; maybe TRBD2 (6 bases). V dropped 6 bases and J dropped 3 bases, with 8 bases sitting between them. The CDR3 is made up of 13 amino acids. Germline V gene lookup returns CDR1 SNHLY and CDR2 FYNNEI. In nucleotides, the CDR3 is TGTGCCAGCAGGCGGGGAGACACCGGGGAGCTGTTTTTT. Protein product: CASRRGDTGELFF. Based on the CDR3 plus reference TRBV2 and TRBJ2-2, the full variable domain is EPEVTQTPSHQVTQMGQEVILRCVPISNHLYFYWYRQILGQKVEFLVSFYNNEISEKSEIFDDQFSVERPDGSNFTLKIRSTKLEDSAMYFCASRRGDTGELFFGEGSRLTVL.

V usage is TRBV28 and J usage is TRBJ1-1; 9 nucleotides line up with TRBD1. The germline V gene encodes CDR1 MDHEN and CDR2 SYDVKM. This CDR3 is 15 amino acids long. Losses at the gene ends were 6 bases for V and 5 bases for J; bases not matched to a gene: 10. The CDR3 bases are TGTGCCAGCAGCAAACAGGGGGCGCAGGGAACTGAAGCTTTCTTT. Residues: CASSKQGAQGTEAFF.

In nucleotides, the CDR3 is TGTGCTAGTGGTTCCGATAGCGGGAACATTCAGTACTTC. Translation gives CASGSDSGNIQYF. The gene calls are TRBV12-5 and TRBJ2-4; 7 bases map to TRBD2. With V trimmed by 4 bases and J by 7 bases, 4 bases remained unmatched. From germline, CDR1 is LGHNT and CDR2 FRNRAP. The CDR3 sequence is 13 residues long. The full variable domain, in which reference TRBV12-5 and TRBJ2-4 provide the parts outside the CDR3, is DARVTQTPRHKVTEMGQEVTMRCQPILGHNTVFWYRQTMMQGLELLAYFRNRAPLDDSGMPKDRFSAEMPDATLATLKIQPSEPRDSAVYFCASGSDSGNIQYFGAGTRLSVL.

V and J are TRBV5-1 and TRBJ2-5, with TRBD1 matching over 7 bases. This CDR3 is 14 amino acids long. V gave up 7 bases and J gave up 1 base; unmatched junction bases: 7. Germline loops: CDR1 SGHRS, CDR2 YFSETQ. The CDR3, as DNA: TGCGCCAGCTCCCGGGACAGCTTCCAAGAGACCCAGTACTTC. Encoded protein: CASSRDSFQETQYF.

The J gene is TRBJ2-3, the V gene TRBV5-4; the D gene could be TRBD1 or TRBD2 (5 bases each). The length of the CDR3 is 13 residues. V lost 4 bases and J lost 3, with 9 bases in between. Germline CDR1 SGHNT, CDR2 YYREEE (reference sequence). CDR3 region: CASSLWGTDTQYF. The CDR3 DNA follows: TGTGCCAGCAGCCTGTGGGGGACAGATACGCAGTATTTT.

V and J are TRBV10-3 and TRBJ2-1; TRBD2 matches 7 bases. The junction had 3 bases not matched to a gene; V was cut back by 0 bases and J by 4 bases. The CDR3 has 15 amino acids. Germline V gene lookup returns CDR1 ENHRY and CDR2 SYGVKD. CDR3 coding DNA: TGTGCCATCAGTGAGTCAGCTAGCGGATACAATGAGCAGTTCTTC. Its translation: CAISESASGYNEQFF.

V is TRBV5-6 and J is TRBJ2-4, with D possibly being TRBD1 or TRBD2 (5 bases each). V was shortened by 5 bases and J by 0 bases, with 12 bases between the two germline ends. Germline assignment: CDR1 SGHDT and CDR2 YYEEEE. This CDR3 contains 15 residues. The CDR3 loop reads CASRNVGVAKNIQYF. In DNA form, the CDR3 reads TGTGCCAGCAGAAATGTGGGGGTAGCCAAAAACATTCAGTACTTC.

The chain joins TRBV27 to TRBJ2-1, with 9 bases that match TRBD2. Germline CDR1 and CDR2: MNHEY and SMNVEV (reference sequence). V lost 2 bases to trimming and J lost 6 bases; unmatched junction nucleotides: 8. The CDR3 length is 16 residues. The CDR3: CASSLAGGPLSNEQFF. In nucleotides, the CDR3 is TGTGCCAGCAGTTTAGCGGGAGGGCCTCTGAGCAATGAGCAGTTCTTC.

This chain uses TRBV5-4 with TRBJ1-1; TRBD1 matches at 7 bases. Germline V gene sequence: CDR1 SGHNT, CDR2 YYREEE (reference sequence). After removal of 4 bases from V and 6 bases from J, the junction contained 6 bases not matched to a gene. The CDR3 totals 13 residues. The CDR3: CASSPDRDAEAFF. Here the CDR3 DNA reads TGTGCCAGCAGCCCAGACAGGGATGCTGAAGCTTTCTTT.

V and J are TRBV11-1 and TRBJ1-2; D call uncertain. Germline CDR1 is SGHAT and CDR2 is FQDESV (reference sequence). The CDR3 has 12 amino acids. The germline V and J ends were trimmed by 4 bases and 6 bases, with 9 bases remaining between them. The CDR3 here is CASSYGGNGYTF. The CDR3 nucleotides are TGTGCCAGCAGCTACGGCGGAAATGGCTACACCTTC.

Remarks on this clone: An end of the junction does not agree with germline; a read error may underlie this. This chain links TRBV7-2 with TRBJ2-7, with 9 bases aligning to TRBD2. The CDR3 contains 13 residues. CDR1 SGHTA and CDR2 FQGNSA come from the germline V gene. The CDR3 region is CASSLAGSYEQYF. Written as DNA, the CDR3 is TGTGCCAGCAGCCTAGCGGGGTCTTACGAGCAGTACTTC.

This clone has just a few counts. The V gene is TRBV19, the J gene TRBJ2-2; D is undetermined. The V gene lost 3 bases and the J gene lost 6 bases, with 14 bases spanning the gap. Germline CDR1 and CDR2: LNHDA and SQIVND (reference sequence). The CDR3 is made up of 15 amino acids. CDR3 DNA: TGTGCCAGTAGTATTGAAAGTCTTGGGGCCGGGGAGCTGTTTTTT. Its protein product is CASSIESLGAGELFF.

V and J are TRBV14 and TRBJ2-3, with D possibly matching TRBD2 (6 bases). The V gene's germline CDR1 is SGHDN and CDR2 FVKESK. The V end was cut by 7 bases, the J end by 1 base, with 9 bases between. The CDR3 consists of 13 residues. The CDR3 DNA is TGTGCCAGCACTCCGGGGGGCACAGATACGCAGTATTTT. Translation: CASTPGGTDTQYF.

The J gene is TRBJ1-5, the V gene TRBV6-5; D is undetermined. Germline assignment: CDR1 MNHEY and CDR2 SVGAGI. Trimming took 0 bases from V and 5 from J, leaving 5 bases between them. This CDR3 contains 13 residues. The CDR3 region has the DNA TGTGCCAGCAGTTACTCTCAAGATCAGCCCCAGCATTTT. Amino acid sequence: CASSYSQDQPQHF.